Below are 6 T cell receptor beta chains sequenced from a single sample in a study of blood T cell repertoires in COVID-19. Sequencing used immunoSEQ multiplex PCR; TCRdb keeps in-frame clones, though not all of them. Of some 120,000 clones listed, roughly 90% are singletons. The sample taken for sequencing was peripheral blood. The source is a human donor with acute or convalescent COVID-19. The donor label of this sample is uncertain.

This chain links TRBV12-3 or TRBV12-4 with TRBJ2-3; perhaps TRBD2 as D (5 bases). The V end lost 6 bases, the J end lost 2 bases, and 9 bases lay between the germline ends. CDR3 size: 13 residues. Here the CDR3 reads CASRLDITDTQYF. The CDR3 nucleotides read TGTGCCAGCAGACTAGATATCACAGATACGCAGTATTTT.

CDR3: CATAEGGYGYTF. CDR3 coding DNA: TGCGCCACCGCAGAAGGGGGCTATGGCTACACCTTC. The rearrangement uses TRBV5-1 and TRBJ1-2; a possible D gene is TRBD1 (6 bases). Per germline, CDR1 SGHRS and CDR2 YFSETQ. Trimming stripped 9 bases from V and 4 bases from J, with 13 bases between. The CDR3 consists of 12 residues. Complete variable domain (other parts from reference TRBV5-1 and TRBJ1-2): KAGVTQTPRYLIKTRGQQVTLSCSPISGHRSVSWYQQTPGQGLQFLFEYFSETQRNKGNFPGRFSGRQFSNSRSEMNVSTLELGDSALYLCATAEGGYGYTFGSGTRLTVV.

The chain joins TRBV29-1 to TRBJ1-1; 7 bases are shared with TRBD1. Unmatched junction bases numbered 6, after V lost 4 bases and J lost 1 base. Germline lookup yields CDR1 SQVTM and CDR2 ANQGSEA. The CDR3 covers 14 residues. The CDR3 region has the DNA TGCAGCGTTGCGCAGGGGGTTAGGAACACTGAAGCTTTCTTT. It yields the protein CSVAQGVRNTEAFF.

J is TRBJ1-6 and V is TRBV28; 8 nucleotides align to TRBD1. This CDR3 is built from 14 residues. J gave up 7 bases and V 4 bases, and 3 bases lay outside the gene matches. Germline V gene data show CDR1 as MDHEN and CDR2 as SYDVKM. In DNA, the CDR3 is TGTGCCAGCAGTTGGACAGGGCCAAATTCACCCCTCCACTTT. Its translation is CASSWTGPNSPLHF.

V is TRBV30 and J is TRBJ1-1, with D tentatively TRBD1 (5 bases). The V and J ends lost 5 bases and 4 bases respectively, with 17 bases between them. The germline V gene has CDR1 GTSNPN and CDR2 SVGIG (reference sequence). The CDR3 runs to 14 residues. CDR3 in DNA: TGTGCCTGGTCGAAAGGGGCGTGGAGCACTGAAGCTTTCTTT. Its protein is CAWSKGAWSTEAFF. Full variable domain (rest looked up from reference TRBV30 and TRBJ1-1): SQTIHQWPATLVQPVGSPLSLECTVEGTSNPNLYWYRQAAGRGLQLLFYSVGIGQISSEVPQNLSASRPQDRQFILSSKKLLLSDSGFYLCAWSKGAWSTEAFFGQGTRLTVV.

This chain links TRBV6-1 with TRBJ1-2; possible D gene TRBD1, 5 bases. CDR1 MNHNS and CDR2 SASEGT come from the germline V gene. V was trimmed by 0 bases and J by 4 bases, leaving 12 bases between them. The CDR3 is made up of 15 amino acids. This CDR3 is CASSEAPGHRYGYTF. CDR3 nucleotide sequence: TGTGCCAGCAGTGAAGCCCCAGGGCATCGCTATGGCTACACCTTC.